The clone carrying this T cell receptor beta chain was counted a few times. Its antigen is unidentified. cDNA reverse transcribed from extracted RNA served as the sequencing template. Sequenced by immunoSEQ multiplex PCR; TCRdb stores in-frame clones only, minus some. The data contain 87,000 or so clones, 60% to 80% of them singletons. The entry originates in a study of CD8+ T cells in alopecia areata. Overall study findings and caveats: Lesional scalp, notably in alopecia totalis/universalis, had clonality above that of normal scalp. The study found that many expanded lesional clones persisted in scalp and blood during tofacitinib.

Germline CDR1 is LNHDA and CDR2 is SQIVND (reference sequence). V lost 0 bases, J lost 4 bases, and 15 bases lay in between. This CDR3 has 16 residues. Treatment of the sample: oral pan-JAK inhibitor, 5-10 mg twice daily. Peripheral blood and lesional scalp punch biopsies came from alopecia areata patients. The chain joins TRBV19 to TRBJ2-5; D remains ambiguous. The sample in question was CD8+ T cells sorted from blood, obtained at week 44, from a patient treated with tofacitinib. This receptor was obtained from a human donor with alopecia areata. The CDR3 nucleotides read TGTGCCAGTAGTATAGATCGTGAAGGGCTAGGAGAGACCCAGTACTTC. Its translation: CASSIDREGLGETQYF. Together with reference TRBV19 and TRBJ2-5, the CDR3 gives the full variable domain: DGGITQSPKYLFRKEGQNVTLSCEQNLNHDAMYWYRQDPGQGLRLIYYSQIVNDFQKGDIAEGYSVSREKKESFPLTVTSAQKNPTAFYLCASSIDREGLGETQYFGPGTRLLVL.